This record concerns one TCR beta chain sequence. The target of this receptor is not known. Per-base quality was not reported, and no clone a single base away is much larger than it. Including the terminal cysteine and phenylalanine, the CDR3 comprises 19 residues. The retained sequence is limited to the CDR3, 57 bases, with the frame set at the first base. Reading the germline V gene gives CDR1 SGHTA and CDR2 FQGNSA. The germline V and J ends show losses of 1 base and 1 base respectively, and no gene match explains 3 bases of the junction. This sample was included in a study of technical replicates of blood from several donors (TCRdb year 2017). To prepare the library, the immunoSEQ multiplex PCR assay was applied. TCRdb holds this immuneACCESS table with in-frame rearrangements only. Some clones are missing; in checked studies, unresolved V genes explain under half, and the rest has no known cause. In this sample the table shows about 57,000 clones, more than 85% of which occur a single time. The ten largest clones capture approximately 4.9% of the sample.

Recombination joined TRBV7-2 with TRBJ2-2; 16 bases in the junction line up with TRBD2. The sequence came from a human donor in good health. Some clones in this sample may be carry-over from other donors' samples. Sequencing used PBMCs. The CDR3 protein sequence reads: CASSLVGLAGGWNTGELFF. At the DNA level, the sequence is TGTGCCAGCAGCTTAGTGGGACTAGCGGGAGGGTGGAACACCGGGGAGCTGTTTTTT.